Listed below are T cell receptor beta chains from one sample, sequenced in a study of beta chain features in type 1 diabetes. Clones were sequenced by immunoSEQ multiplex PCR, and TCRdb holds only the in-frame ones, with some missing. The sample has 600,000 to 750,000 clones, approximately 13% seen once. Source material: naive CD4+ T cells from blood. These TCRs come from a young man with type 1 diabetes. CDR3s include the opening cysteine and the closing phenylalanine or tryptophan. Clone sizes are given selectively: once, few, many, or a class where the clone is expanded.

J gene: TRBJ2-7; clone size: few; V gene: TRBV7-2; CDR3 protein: CASSLVSLRGGEQQYF
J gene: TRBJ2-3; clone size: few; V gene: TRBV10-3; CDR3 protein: CAISETSGGTLSTDTQYF
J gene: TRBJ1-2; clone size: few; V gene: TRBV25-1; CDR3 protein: CASSNRPNYGYTF
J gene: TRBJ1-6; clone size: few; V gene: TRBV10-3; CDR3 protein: CAISEGHHNSPLHF
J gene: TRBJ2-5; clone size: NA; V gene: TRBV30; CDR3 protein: CAWSPPGAPGETQYF
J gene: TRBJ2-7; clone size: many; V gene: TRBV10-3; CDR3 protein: CAISEIGAGQSSYEQYF
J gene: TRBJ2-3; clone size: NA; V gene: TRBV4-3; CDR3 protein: CASSPGASDFTDTQYF
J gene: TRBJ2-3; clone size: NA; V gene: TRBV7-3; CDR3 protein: CASSPRTSGDRTDTQYF
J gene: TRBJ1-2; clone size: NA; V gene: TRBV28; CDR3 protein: CASSSTDGYYGYTF
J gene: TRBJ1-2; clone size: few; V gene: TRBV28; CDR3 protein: CASSLGQGNYGYTF
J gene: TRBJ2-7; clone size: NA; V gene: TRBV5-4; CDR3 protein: CASSVTGYEQYF
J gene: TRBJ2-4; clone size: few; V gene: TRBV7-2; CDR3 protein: CASSLGLQGQRVYF
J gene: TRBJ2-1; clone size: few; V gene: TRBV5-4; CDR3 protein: CASSLVGGGSEQFF
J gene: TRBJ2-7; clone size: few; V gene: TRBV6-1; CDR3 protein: CASSEVGGEQYF
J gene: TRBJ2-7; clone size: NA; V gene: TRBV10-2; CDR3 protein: CASSAGGPFEQYF
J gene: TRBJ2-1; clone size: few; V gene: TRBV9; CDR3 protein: CASSPRRLAGVSSYNEQFF
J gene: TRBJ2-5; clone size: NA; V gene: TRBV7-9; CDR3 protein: CASSSARQETQYF
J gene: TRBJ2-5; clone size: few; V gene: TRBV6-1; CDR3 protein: CASSEVIGAQETQYF
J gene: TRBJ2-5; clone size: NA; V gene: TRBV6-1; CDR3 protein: CASSRDRGQETQYF
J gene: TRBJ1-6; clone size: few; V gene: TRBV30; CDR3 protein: CAWSVLGGDNSPLHF
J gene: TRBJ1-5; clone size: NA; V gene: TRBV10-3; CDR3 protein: CAISGGGRDQPQHF
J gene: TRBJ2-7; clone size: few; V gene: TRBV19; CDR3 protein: CAFLPTGAAYEQYF
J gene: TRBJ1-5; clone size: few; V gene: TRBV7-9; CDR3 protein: CASTRGGSNQPQHF
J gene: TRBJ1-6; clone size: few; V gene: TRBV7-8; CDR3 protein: CASSLTISSYNSPLHF
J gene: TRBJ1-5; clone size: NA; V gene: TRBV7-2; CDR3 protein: CASSSSGIWGNQPQHF
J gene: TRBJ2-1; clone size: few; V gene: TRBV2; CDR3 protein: CASSKSGGAANEQFF
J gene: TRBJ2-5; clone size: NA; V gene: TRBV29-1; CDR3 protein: CSVEQETQYF
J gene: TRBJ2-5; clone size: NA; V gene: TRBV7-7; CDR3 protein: CASSLAPKETQYF
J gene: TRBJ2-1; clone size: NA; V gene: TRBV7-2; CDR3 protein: CASSLAGGTMYEQFF
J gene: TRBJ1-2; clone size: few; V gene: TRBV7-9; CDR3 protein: CASSPDWDYGYTF
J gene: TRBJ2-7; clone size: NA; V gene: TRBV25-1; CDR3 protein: CASSGGPRYEQYF
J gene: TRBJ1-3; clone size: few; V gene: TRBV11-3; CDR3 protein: CASSLQSASSGNTIYF
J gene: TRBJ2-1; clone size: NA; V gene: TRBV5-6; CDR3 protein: CASSLVSKYNEQFF
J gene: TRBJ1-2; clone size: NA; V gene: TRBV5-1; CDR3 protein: CASSLPGQSGEGYTF
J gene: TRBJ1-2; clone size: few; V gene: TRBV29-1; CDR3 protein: CSVANYGYTF
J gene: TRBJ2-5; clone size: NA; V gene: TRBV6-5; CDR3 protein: CATTFQGSETQYF
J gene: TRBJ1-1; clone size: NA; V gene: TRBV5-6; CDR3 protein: CASSYLRDGNTEAFF
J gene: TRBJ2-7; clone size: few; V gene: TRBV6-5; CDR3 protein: CASRAGVYEQYF
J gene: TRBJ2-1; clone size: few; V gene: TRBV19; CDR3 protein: CASSIRTGSRNEQFF
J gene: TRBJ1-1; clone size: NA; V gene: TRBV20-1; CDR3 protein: CSASQAKAFF
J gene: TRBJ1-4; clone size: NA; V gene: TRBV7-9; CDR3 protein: CASSHEGPNEKLFF
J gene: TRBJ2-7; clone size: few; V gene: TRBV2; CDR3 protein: CASSTSPGRNEQYF
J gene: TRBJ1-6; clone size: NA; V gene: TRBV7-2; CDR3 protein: CASSLRAGQPNDSPLHF
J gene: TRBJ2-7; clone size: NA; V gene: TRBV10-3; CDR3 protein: CAISSPPTAYEQYF
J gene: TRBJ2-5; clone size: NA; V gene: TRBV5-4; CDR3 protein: CASSLAEETQYF